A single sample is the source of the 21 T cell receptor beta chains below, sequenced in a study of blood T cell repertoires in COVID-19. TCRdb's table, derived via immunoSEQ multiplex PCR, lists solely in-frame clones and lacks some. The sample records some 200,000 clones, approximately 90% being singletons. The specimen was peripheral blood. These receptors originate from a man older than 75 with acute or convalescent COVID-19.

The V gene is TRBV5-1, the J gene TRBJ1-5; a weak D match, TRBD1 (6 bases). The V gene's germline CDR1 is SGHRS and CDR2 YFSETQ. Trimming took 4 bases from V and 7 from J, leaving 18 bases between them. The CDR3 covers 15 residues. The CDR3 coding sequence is TGCGCCAGCAGCCCGGAGGGGGGGATGGGACAGCCCCAGCATTTT. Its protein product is CASSPEGGMGQPQHF.

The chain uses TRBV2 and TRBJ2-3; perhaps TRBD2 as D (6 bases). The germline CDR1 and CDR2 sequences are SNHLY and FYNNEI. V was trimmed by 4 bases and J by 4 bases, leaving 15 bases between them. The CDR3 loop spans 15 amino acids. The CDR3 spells CASSVIGRGSDTQYF. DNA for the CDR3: TGTGCCAGCAGTGTAATCGGGAGAGGGTCAGATACGCAGTATTTT.

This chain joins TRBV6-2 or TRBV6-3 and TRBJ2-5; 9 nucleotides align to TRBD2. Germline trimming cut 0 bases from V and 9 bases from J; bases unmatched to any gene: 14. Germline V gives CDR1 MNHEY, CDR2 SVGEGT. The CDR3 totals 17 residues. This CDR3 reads CASSYSKTSGGGGSQYF. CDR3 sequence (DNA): TGTGCCAGCAGTTACTCGAAGACTAGCGGAGGCGGCGGGTCCCAGTACTTC.

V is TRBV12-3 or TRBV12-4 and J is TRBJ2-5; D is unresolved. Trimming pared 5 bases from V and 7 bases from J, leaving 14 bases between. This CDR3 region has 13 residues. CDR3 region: CASSPGELGTQYF. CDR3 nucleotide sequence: TGTGCCAGCAGTCCCGGAGAGTTGGGGACCCAGTACTTC.

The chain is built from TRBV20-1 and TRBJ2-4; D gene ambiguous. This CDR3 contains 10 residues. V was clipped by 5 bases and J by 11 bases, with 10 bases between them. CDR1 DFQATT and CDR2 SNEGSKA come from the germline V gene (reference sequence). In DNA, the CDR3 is TGCAGTGCTTCGGGTTTCGTTCAGTACTTC. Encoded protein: CSASGFVQYF.

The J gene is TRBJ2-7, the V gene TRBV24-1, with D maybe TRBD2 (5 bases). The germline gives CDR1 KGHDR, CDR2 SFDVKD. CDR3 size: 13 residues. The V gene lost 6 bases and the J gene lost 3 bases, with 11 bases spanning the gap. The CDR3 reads CATSNRGFYEQYV. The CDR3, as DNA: TGTGCCACCAGTAATCGGGGATTCTACGAGCAGTACGTC.

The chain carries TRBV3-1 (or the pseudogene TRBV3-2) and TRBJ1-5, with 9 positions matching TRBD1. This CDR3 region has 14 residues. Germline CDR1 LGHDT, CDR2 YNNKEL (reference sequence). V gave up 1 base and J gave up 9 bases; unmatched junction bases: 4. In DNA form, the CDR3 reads TGTGCCAGCAGCCAAGCGACAGGGGGAGGGCCCCAGCATTTT. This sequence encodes CASSQATGGGPQHF.

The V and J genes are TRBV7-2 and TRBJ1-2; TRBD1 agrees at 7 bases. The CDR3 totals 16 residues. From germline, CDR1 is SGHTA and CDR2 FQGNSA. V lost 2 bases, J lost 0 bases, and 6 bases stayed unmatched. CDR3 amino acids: CASSLNSRGPNYGYTF. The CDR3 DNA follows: TGTGCCAGCAGCTTAAATTCAAGGGGGCCTAACTATGGCTACACCTTC.

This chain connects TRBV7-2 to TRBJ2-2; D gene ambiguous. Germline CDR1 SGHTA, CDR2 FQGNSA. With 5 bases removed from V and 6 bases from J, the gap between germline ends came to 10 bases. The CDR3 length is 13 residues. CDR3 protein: CASSLLSAGELFF. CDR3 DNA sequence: TGTGCCAGCAGCCTACTAAGTGCCGGGGAGCTGTTTTTT.

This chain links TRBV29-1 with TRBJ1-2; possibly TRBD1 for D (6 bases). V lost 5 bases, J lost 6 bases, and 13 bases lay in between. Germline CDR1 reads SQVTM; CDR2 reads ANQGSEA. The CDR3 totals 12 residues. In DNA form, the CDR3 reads TGCAGCGTTACAGGGTATTGGAATGGCTACACCTTC. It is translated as CSVTGYWNGYTF.

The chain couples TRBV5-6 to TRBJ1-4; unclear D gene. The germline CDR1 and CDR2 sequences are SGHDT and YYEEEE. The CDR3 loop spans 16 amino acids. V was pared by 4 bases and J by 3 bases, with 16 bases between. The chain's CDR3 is CASSPWDVGANEKLFF. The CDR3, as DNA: TGTGCCAGCAGCCCGTGGGATGTGGGAGCTAATGAAAAACTGTTTTTT.

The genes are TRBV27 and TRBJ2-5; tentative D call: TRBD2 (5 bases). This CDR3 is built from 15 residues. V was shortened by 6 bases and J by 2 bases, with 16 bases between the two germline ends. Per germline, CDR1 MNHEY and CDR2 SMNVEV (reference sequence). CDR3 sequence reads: CASSRGYGSQETQYF. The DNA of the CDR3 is TGTGCCAGCAGCCGGGGATATGGCAGTCAAGAGACCCAGTACTTC.

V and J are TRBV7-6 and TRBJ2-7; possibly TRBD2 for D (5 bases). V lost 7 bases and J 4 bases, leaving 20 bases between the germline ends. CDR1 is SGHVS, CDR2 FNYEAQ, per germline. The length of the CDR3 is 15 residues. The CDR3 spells CASIPVSDTLYEQYV. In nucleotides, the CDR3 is TGTGCCAGCATCCCCGTTAGCGACACACTTTACGAGCAGTACGTC.

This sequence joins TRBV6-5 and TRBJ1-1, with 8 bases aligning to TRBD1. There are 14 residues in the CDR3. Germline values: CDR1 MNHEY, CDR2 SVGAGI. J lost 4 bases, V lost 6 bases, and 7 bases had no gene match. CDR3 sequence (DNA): TGTGCCAGCAGCGGGGACAGGAGGCGCACTGAAGCTTTCTTT. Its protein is CASSGDRRRTEAFF.

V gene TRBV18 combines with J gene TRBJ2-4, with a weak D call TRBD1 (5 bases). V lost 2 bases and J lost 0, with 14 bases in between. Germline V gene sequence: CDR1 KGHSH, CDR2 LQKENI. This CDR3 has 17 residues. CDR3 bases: TGTGCCAGCTCACCAACTTTCGACAGACTAGCCAAAAACATTCAGTACTTC. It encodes CASSPTFDRLAKNIQYF.

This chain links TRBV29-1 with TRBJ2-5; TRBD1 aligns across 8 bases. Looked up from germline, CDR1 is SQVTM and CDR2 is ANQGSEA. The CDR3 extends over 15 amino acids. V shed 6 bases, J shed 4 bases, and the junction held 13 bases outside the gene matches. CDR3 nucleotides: TGCAGCGTGCAAATTCCTTTCAGGGGGCGAGAGACCCAGTACTTC. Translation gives CSVQIPFRGRETQYF.

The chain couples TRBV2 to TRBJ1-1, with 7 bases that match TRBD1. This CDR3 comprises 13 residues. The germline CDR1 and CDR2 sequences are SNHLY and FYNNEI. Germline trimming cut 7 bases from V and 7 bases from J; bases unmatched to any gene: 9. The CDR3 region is CASTLDRRDEAFF. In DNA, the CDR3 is TGTGCCAGCACCCTGGACAGGCGAGATGAAGCTTTCTTT. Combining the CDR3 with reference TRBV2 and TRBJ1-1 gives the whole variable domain EPEVTQTPSHQVTQMGQEVILRCVPISNHLYFYWYRQILGQKVEFLVSFYNNEISEKSEIFDDQFSVERPDGSNFTLKIRSTKLEDSAMYFCASTLDRRDEAFFGQGTRLTVV.

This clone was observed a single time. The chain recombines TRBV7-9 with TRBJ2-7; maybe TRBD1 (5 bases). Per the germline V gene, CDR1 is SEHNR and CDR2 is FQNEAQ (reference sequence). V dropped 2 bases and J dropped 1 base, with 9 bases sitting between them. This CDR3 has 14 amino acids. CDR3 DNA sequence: TGTGCCAGCAGCTTATCAGGGCGGTCCTACGAGCAGTACTTC. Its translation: CASSLSGRSYEQYF.

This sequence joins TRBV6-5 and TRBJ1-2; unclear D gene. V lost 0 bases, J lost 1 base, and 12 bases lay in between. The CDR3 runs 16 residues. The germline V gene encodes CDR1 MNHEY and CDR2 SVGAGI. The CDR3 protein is CASSYSFVIHNYGYTF. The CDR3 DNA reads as TGTGCCAGCAGTTACTCCTTTGTCATACATAACTATGGCTACACCTTC.

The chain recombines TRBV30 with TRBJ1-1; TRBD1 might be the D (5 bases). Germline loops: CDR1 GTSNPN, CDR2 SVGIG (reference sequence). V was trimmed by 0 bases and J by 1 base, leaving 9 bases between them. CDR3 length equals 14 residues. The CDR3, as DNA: TGTGCCTGGAGTGTACTCACAGGGAACACTGAAGCTTTCTTT. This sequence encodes CAWSVLTGNTEAFF.

Here the CDR3 DNA reads TGTGCCAGTAGTACCCTAGCGGGCTACAATGAGCAGTTCTTC. As protein: CASSTLAGYNEQFF. The chain joins TRBV19 to TRBJ2-1; 8 positions match TRBD2. The CDR3 length is 14 residues. The germline gives CDR1 LNHDA, CDR2 SQIVND (reference sequence). V shed 4 bases, J shed 3 bases, and the junction held 2 bases outside the gene matches.